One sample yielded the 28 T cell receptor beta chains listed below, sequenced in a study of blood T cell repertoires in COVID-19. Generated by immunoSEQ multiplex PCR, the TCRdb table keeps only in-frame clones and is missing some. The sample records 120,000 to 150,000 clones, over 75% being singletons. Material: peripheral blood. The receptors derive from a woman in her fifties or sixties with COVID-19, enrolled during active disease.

The CDR3 region is CARPTGGDQPQHF. CDR3 in DNA: TGTGCCAGACCAACAGGGGGCGATCAGCCCCAGCATTTT. This rearrangement joins TRBV6-5 to TRBJ1-5, with 9 bases identical to TRBD1. The CDR3 length is 13 residues. Germline lookup yields CDR1 MNHEY and CDR2 SVGAGI. J was trimmed by 5 bases and V by 9 bases; bases with no gene match: 5.

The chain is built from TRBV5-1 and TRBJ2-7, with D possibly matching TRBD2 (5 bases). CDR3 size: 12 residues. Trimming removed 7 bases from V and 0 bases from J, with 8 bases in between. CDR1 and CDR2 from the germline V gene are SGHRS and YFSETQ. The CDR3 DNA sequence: TGCGCCAGCCGGACTGACTCCTACGAGCAGTACTTC. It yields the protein CASRTDSYEQYF.

The CDR3 spells CAISAGFEETQYF. As DNA, the CDR3 is TGTGCCATCAGTGCCGGGTTTGAGGAGACCCAGTACTTC. The chain couples TRBV10-3 to TRBJ2-5; D remains ambiguous. The ends were cut back, 4 bases at V and 5 bases at J, with 11 bases in the middle. The CDR3 totals 13 residues. Germline values: CDR1 ENHRY, CDR2 SYGVKD.

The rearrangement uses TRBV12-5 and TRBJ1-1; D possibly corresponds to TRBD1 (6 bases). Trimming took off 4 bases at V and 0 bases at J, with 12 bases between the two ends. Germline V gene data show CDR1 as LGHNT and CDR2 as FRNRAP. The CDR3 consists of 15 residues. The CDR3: CASGSRTVLNTEAFF. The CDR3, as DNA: TGTGCTAGTGGTTCTAGGACAGTACTGAACACTGAAGCTTTCTTT.

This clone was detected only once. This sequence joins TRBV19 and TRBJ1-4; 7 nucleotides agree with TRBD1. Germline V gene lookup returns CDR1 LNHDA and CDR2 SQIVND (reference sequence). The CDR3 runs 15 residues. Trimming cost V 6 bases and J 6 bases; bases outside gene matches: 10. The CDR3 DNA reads TGTGCCAGTAGCCCCTACAGGGGATTCGATGAAAAACTGTTTTTT. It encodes CASSPYRGFDEKLFF.

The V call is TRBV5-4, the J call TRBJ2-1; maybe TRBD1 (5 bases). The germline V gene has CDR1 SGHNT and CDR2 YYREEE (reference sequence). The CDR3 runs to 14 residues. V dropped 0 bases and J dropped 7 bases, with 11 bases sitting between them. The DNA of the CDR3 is TGTGCCAGCAGCTTGGGTGGCCGACAGAATGAGCAGTTCTTC. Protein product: CASSLGGRQNEQFF.

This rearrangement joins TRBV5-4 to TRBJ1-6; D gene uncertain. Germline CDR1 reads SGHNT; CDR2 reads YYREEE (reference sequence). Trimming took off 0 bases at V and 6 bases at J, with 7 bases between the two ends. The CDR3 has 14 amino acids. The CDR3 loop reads CASSLGDTNSPLHF. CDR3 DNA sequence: TGTGCCAGCAGCTTGGGTGACACTAATTCACCCCTCCACTTT.

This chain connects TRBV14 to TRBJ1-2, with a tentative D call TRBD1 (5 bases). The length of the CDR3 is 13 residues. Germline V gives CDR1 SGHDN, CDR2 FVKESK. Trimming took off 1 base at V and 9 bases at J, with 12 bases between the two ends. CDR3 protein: CASSQATGESYTF. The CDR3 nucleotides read TGTGCCAGCAGCCAAGCAACGGGGGAAAGCTACACCTTC.

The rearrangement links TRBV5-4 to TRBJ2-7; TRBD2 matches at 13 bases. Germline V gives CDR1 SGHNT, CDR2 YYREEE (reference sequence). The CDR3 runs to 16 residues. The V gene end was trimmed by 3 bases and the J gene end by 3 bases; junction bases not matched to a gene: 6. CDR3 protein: CASSWLGLAGDYEQYF. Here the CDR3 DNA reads TGTGCCAGCAGCTGGCTAGGACTAGCGGGGGACTACGAGCAGTACTTC.

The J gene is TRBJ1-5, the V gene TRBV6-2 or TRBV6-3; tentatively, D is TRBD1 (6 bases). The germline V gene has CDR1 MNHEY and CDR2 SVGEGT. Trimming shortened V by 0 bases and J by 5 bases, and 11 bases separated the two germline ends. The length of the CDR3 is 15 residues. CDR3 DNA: TGTGCCAGCAGTTACTCCCACAGGGCTGATCAGCCCCAGCATTTT. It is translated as CASSYSHRADQPQHF.

Here the CDR3 reads CASSPRQASEQYF. Here the CDR3 DNA reads TGTGCCAGCTCACCTAGGCAGGCGAGCGAGCAGTACTTC. V usage is TRBV18 and J usage is TRBJ2-7; D unclear. This CDR3 region has 13 residues. The ends were cut back, 3 bases at V and 6 bases at J, with 12 bases in the middle. Germline V gene data show CDR1 as KGHSH and CDR2 as LQKENI.

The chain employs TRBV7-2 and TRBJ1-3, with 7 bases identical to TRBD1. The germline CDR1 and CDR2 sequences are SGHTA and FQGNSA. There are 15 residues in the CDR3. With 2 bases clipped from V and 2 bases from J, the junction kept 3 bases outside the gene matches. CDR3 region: CASSLMGQPGNTIYF. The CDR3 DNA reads TGTGCCAGCAGCTTAATGGGACAGCCTGGAAACACCATATATTTT.

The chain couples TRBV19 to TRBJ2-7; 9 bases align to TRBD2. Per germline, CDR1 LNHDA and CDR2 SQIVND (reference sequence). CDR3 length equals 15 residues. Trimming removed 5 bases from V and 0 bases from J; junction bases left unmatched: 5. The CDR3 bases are TGTGCCAGTAGTGCATATAGCGGGGGCTCCTACGAGCAGTACTTC. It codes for CASSAYSGGSYEQYF.

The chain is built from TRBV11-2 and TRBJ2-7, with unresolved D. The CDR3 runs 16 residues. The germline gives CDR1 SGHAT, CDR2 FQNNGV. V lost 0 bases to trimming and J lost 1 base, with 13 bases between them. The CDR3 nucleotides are TGTGCCAGCAGCTTAGATACGCCCATGACTTCCTACGAGCAGTACTTC. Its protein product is CASSLDTPMTSYEQYF. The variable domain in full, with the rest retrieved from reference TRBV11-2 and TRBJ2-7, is EAGVAQSPRYKIIEKRQSVAFWCNPISGHATLYWYQQILGQGPKLLIQFQNNGVVDDSQLPKDRFSAERLKGVDSTLKIQPAKLEDSAVYLCASSLDTPMTSYEQYFGPGTRLTVT.

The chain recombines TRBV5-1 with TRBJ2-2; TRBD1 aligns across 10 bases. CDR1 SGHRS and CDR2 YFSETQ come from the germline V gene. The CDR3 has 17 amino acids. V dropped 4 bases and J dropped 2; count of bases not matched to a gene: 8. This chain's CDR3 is CASSRYDRGPNTGELFF. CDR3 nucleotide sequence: TGCGCCAGCAGCCGATATGACAGGGGGCCAAACACCGGGGAGCTGTTTTTT.

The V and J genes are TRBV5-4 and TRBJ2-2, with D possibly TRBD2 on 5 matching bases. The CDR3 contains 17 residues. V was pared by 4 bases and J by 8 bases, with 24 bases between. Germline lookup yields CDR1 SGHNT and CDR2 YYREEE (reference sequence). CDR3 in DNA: TGTGCCAGCAGCCTGTCTCCGAGAGGCCGGCGAGGGGGGGAGCTGTTTTTT. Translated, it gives CASSLSPRGRRGGELFF. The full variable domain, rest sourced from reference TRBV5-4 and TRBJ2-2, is ETGVTQSPTHLIKTRGQQVTLRCSSQSGHNTVSWYQQALGQGPQFIFQYYREEENGRGNFPPRFSGLQFPNYSSELNVNALELDDSALYLCASSLSPRGRRGGELFFGEGSRLTVL.

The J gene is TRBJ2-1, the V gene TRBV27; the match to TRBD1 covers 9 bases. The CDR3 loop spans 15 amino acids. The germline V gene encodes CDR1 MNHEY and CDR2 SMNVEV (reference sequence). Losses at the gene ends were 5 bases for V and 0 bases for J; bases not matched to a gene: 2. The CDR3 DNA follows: TGTGCCAGCAGTGTGGACAGGGGCTCCTACAATGAGCAGTTCTTC. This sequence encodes CASSVDRGSYNEQFF.

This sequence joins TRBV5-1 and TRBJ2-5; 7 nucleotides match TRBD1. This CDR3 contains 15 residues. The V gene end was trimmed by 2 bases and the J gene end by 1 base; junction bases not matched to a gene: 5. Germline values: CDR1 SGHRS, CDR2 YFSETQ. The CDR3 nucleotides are TGCGCCAGCAGCTTCCTCACAGGGGCCCAAGAGACCCAGTACTTC. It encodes CASSFLTGAQETQYF.

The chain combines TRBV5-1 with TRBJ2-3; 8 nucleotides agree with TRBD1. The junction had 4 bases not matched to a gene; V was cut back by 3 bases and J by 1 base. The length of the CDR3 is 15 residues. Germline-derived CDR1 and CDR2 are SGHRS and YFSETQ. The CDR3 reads CASSSGQGGTDTQYF. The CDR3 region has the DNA TGCGCCAGCAGCTCAGGACAGGGAGGCACAGATACGCAGTATTTT.

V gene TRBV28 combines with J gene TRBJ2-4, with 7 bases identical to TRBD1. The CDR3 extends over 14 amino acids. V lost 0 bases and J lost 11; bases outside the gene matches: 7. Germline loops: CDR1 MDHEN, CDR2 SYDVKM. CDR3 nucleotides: TGTGCCAGCAGTTTATGGTCCGGGACAGCTTTTCAGTACTTC. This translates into CASSLWSGTAFQYF.

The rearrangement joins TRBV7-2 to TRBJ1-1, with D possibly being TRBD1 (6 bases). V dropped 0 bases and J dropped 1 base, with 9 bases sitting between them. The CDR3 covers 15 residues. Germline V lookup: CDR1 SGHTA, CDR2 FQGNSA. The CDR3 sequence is CASSLAGGENTEAFF. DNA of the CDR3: TGTGCCAGCAGCTTAGCAGGGGGAGAGAACACTGAAGCTTTCTTT.

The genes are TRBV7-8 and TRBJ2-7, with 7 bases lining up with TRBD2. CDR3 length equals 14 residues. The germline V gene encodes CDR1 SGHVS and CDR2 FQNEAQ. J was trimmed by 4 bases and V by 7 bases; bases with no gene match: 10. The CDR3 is CASILAPGGYEQYF. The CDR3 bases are TGTGCCAGCATCCTAGCCCCGGGAGGTTACGAGCAGTACTTC.

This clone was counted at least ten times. The CDR3 DNA reads TGTGCCAGCGTACGGGTCGTGAACACTGAAGCTTTCTTT. Protein: CASVRVVNTEAFF. The J gene is TRBJ1-1, the V gene TRBV12-3 or TRBV12-4; unclear D gene. Trimming took 8 bases from V and 0 from J, leaving 10 bases between them. The CDR3 has 13 residues.

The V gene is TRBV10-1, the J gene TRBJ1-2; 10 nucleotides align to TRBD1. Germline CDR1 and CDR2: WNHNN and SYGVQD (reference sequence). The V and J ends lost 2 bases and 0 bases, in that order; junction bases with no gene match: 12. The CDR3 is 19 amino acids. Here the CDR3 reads CASSEGDRGPTPTNYGYTF. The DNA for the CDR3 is TGCGCCAGCAGTGAGGGGGACAGGGGCCCGACGCCGACTAACTATGGCTACACCTTC.

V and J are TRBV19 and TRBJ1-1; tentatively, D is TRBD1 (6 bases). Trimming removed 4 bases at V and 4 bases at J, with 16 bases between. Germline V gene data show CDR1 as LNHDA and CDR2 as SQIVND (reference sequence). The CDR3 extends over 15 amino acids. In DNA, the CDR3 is TGTGCCAGTAGTAGGGGGACAATTGCAGTCACTGAAGCTTTCTTT. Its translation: CASSRGTIAVTEAFF.

The CDR3 reads CASSPGGGDEQYF. As DNA, the CDR3 is TGTGCCAGCTCACCTGGGGGGGGCGACGAGCAGTACTTC. V and J are TRBV18 and TRBJ2-7, with D perhaps matching TRBD2 (7 bases). Between the trimmed V and J ends, which lost 3 bases and 5 bases, there was a span of 11 bases. The CDR3 extends over 13 amino acids. Per germline, CDR1 KGHSH and CDR2 LQKENI.

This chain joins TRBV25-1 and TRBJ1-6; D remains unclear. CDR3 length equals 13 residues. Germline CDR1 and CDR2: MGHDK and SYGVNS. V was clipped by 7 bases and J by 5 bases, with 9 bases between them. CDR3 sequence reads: CASNREDNSPLHF. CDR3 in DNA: TGTGCCAGCAATAGGGAGGATAATTCACCCCTCCACTTT.

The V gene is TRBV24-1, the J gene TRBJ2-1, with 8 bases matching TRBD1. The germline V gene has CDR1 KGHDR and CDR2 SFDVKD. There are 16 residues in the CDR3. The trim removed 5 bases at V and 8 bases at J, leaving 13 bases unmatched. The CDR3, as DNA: TGTGCCACCAGTGCGGTCCGGCAGGGGGCGCGGGATGAGCAGTTCTTC. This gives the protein CATSAVRQGARDEQFF.